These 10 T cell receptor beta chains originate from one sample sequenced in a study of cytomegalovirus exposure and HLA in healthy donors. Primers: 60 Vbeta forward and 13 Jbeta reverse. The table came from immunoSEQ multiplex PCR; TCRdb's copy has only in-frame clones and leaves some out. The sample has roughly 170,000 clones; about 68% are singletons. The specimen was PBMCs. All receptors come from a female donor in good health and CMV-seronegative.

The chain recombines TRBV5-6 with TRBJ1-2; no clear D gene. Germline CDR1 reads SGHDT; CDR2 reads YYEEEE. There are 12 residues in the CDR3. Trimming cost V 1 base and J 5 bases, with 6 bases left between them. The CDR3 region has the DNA TGTGCCAGCAGCTTGAGAGGGTATGGCTACACCTTC. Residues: CASSLRGYGYTF.

CDR3 coding DNA: TGTGCCAGCAGCTTAGCTACGATAGGGGTAGATACGCAGTATTTT. Protein product: CASSLATIGVDTQYF. The chain has TRBV7-2 and TRBJ2-3; possibly TRBD1 for D (5 bases). The length of the CDR3 is 15 residues. Germline CDR1 reads SGHTA; CDR2 reads FQGNSA. V lost 0 bases to trimming and J lost 5 bases, with 12 bases between them.

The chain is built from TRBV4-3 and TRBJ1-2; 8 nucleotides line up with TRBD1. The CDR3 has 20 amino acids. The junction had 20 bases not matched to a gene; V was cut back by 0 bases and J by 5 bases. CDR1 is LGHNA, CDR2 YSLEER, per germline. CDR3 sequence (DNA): TGCGCCAGCAGCCAAGATGTGCCGTCGGGCCGGCCGGGACAGGCTTATGGCTACACCTTC. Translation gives CASSQDVPSGRPGQAYGYTF.

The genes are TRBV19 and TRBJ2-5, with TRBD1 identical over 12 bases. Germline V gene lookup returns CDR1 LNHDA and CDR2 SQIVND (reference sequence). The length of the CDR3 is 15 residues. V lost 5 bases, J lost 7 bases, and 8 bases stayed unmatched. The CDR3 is CASSSGTGGFGTQYF. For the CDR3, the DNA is TGTGCCAGTAGTTCCGGGACAGGGGGCTTCGGGACCCAGTACTTC.

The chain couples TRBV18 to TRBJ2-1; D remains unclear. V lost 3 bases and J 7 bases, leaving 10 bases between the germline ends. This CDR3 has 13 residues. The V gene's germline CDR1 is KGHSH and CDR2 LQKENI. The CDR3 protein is CASSPDQANEQFF. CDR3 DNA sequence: TGTGCCAGCTCACCTGACCAGGCGAATGAGCAGTTCTTC.

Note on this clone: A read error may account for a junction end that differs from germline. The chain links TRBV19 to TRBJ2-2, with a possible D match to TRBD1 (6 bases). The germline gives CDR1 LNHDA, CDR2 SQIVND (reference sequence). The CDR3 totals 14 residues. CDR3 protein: CASSRTAKTGELFF. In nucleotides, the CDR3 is TGTGCCAGTAGTAGGACAGCGAAGACCGGGGAGCTGTTTTTT.

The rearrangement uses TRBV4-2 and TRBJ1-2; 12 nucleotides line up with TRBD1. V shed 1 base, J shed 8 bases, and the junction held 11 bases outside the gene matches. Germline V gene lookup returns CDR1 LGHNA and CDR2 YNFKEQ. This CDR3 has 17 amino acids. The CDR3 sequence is CASSQAGPGTGGGGYTF. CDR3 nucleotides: TGTGCCAGCAGCCAAGCTGGACCCGGGACAGGGGGCGGCGGCTACACCTTC.

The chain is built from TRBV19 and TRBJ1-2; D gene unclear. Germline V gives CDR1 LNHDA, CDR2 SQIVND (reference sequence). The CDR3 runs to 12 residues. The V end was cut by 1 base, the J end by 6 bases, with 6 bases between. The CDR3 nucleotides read TGTGCCAGTAGTATAGGAGGAGATGGCTACACCTTC. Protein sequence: CASSIGGDGYTF.

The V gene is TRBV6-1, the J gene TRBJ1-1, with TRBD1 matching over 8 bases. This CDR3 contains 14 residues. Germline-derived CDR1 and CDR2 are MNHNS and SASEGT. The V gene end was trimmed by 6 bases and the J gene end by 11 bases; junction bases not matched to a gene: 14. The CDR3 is CASRRQGSAMDAFF. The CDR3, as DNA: TGTGCCAGCAGACGACAGGGGAGCGCGATGGATGCTTTCTTT.

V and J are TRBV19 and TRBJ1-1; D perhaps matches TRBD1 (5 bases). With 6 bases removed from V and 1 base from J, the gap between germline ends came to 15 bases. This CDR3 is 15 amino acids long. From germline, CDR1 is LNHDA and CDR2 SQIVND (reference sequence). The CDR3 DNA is TGTGCCAGTAGCTCCCCAGGGCGAGCGAACACTGAAGCTTTCTTT. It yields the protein CASSSPGRANTEAFF.